This record covers a single T cell receptor beta chain. This sample was included in a study of blood T cell repertoires in COVID-19. Study-wide background: COVID-19 samples collected from the United States, Italy and Spain covered acute and convalescent phases. T cells, B-cell-depleted T cells, or PBMCs supplied cDNA or gDNA.

This CDR3 has 16 amino acids. From germline, CDR1 is LNHDA and CDR2 SQIVND (reference sequence). The trim removed 4 bases at V and 6 bases at J, leaving 10 bases unmatched. Authors' data handling: Reference gene primer amplification yielded estimated nucleated cell counts. Using immunoSEQ multiplex PCR, the repertoire was profiled, and TCRdb retains in-frame clones only, with some absent. Clonal size and the V and J genes are those of that table, whereas D and trimming came from the DNA. The sample contains around 26,000 clones, about 89% of which appear only once. The specimen sequenced was peripheral blood. V usage is TRBV19 and J usage is TRBJ2-7, with 12 bases that match TRBD1. The clonotype originates from a man between 65 and 80 years old with active COVID-19. CDR3 amino acids: CASSTESPGQGAEQYF. The CDR3 DNA sequence: TGTGCCAGTAGTACCGAATCCCCGGGACAGGGGGCCGAGCAGTACTTC.